A single TCR beta chain is shown here with its context. Its antigen specificity is not known. Base qualities are not recorded, but no much larger clone differs from it by a single base. The V and J ends are trimmed by 2 bases and 4 bases, leaving 11 bases between them. CDR3 length: 14 amino acids, cysteine to phenylalanine. The kept DNA is CDR3 alone, 42 bases in frame from the first base. Looking up the germline V gene yields CDR1 SGHTA and CDR2 FQGNSA. The entry originates in a study of T cell responses to AZD1222 COVID-19 vaccine (dated by TCRdb to about 2021). Some background on the complete study: AZD1222 recipients whose second dose came at about 4 weeks and those whose second dose came at about 12 weeks were combined into one group, since spike-specific TCR depth and breadth did not differ between the two schedules. A total of more than 230 trial participants underwent TCR sequencing, of whom about 210 had received two doses of AZD1222 and 26 had received two doses of the MenACWY control vaccine. Trial participants were enrolled by age into 18-55, 56-69 and 70-plus year subgroups, with around 150, 28 and 57 TCR-sequenced participants respectively. Points the paper makes about the study in general: Because no samples from the day 14 peak response were available, repertoires could be characterized only after the peak T cell response. Conclusions about previously exposed vaccinees are limited because only five to seven AZD1222 recipients were SARS-CoV-2 seropositive at baseline. Spike-specific TCR breadth and depth rose significantly after two AZD1222 doses compared with day 0 and with MenACWY recipients. Most participants were white British and females outnumbered males, and the authors suggested that clonal diversity may have been underestimated. The 56-69-year group was small, and its depth increase did not reach significance, likely because of low power. Epitopes outside the regions mutated in the B.1.351 and B.1.1.7 variants were reportedly recognized by nearly half of the unique spike-specific TCRs. The whole spike protein was spanned by vaccine-associated CD4 TCRs, and dominant responses were seen in regions 160-218 and 743-854.

The time point label here, explained by the study, means: baseline before first vaccination. Samples from vaccinated people were obtained from the UK trials COV001 and COV002, which included a single-blind randomized controlled phase 2/3 trial of AZD1222 (ChAdOx1 nCoV-19) in healthy adults. Trial participant PBMC samples were collected at day 0 and day 28 after the second dose for TCRbeta chain sequencing. The CDR3 regions of human TCRbeta chains were analyzed by immunosequencing. As for the authors' bioinformatics: Repertoire TCRs were matched against a reference library of SARS-CoV-2-specific TCRs generated with the MIRA antigen-specificity platform. Breadth was defined as the fraction of unique TCRs that were SARS-CoV-2-associated. Depth was defined as the fraction of total T cells that were SARS-CoV-2-associated. Each spike-specific TCR was assigned to its reactive spike region and to a CD4 or CD8 class using the MIRA data. Log10-transformed breadth and depth values were compared by one-way ANOVA with Sidak's multiple comparisons tests. TCRdb limited this immuneACCESS table to in-frame rearrangements with V and J called. A share of clones is missing; checked studies link under half to unresolved V genes, and the rest is unexplained. That table gives V, J and clone size, and the DNA gave D and trimming. The sample includes tens of thousands of clones, with about nine tenths observed a single time. Roughly 2.3% of the sample belongs to the ten largest clones.

The V and J segments used are TRBV7-2 and TRBJ1-1; no D gene call is confident. This receptor was taken from an adult in good health. Material: peripheral blood, obtained on day 0 of AZD1222 vaccination. The encoded CDR3 is CASSLKGGVTEAFF. The DNA sequence follows: TGTGCCAGCAGCTTAAAGGGAGGTGTCACTGAAGCTTTCTTT. Joined to the reference TRBV7-2 and TRBJ1-1 proteins, this CDR3 gives the full variable domain: GAGVSQSPSNKVTEKGKDVELRCDPISGHTALYWYRQSLGQGLEFLIYFQGNSAPDKSGLPSDRFSAERTGGSVSTLTIQRTQQEDSAVYLCASSLKGGVTEAFFGQGTRLTVV.